The rows below give T cell receptor beta chains drawn from one sample of a study of T cells after posttransplantation cyclophosphamide. Here immunoSEQ multiplex PCR was the method, and the copy in TCRdb shows in-frame clones only, minus some. The sample holds about 32,000 clones, about 90% seen once. The sample comprised PBMCs. The source is a middle-aged woman with a blood cancer, CMV-positive, and with a related stem cell donor. Each CDR3 is given with its conserved first and last residue. The D gene is left open where the match is weak. Only some rows state a clone size, as once, few, many or a class for expanded clones.

CASSPSDFSYEQYF | TGTGCCAGCAGCCCCTCGGACTTTTCCTACGAGCAGTACTTC | . | TRBJ2-7 | . | TRBV5-4
CASRPAGLYQPQHF | TGTGCCAGCCGCCCGGCAGGGCTATATCAGCCCCAGCATTTT | . | TRBJ1-5 | . | TRBV27
CASSNPGQRSNEQFF | TGTGCCAGCAGTAACCCGGGACAGCGGTCCAATGAGCAGTTCTTC | TRBD1 | TRBJ2-1 | . | TRBV6-1
CASSSGTPNTGELFF | TGTGCCAGCAGTTCCGGGACACCGAACACCGGGGAGCTGTTTTTT | . | TRBJ2-2 | . | TRBV6-1
CASSLRSGANVLTF | TGTGCCAGCAGCTTGCGGTCCGGGGCCAACGTCCTGACTTTC | . | TRBJ2-6 | . | TRBV5-8
CASSVPGVPYGYTF | TGTGCCAGCAGCGTACCAGGGGTGCCCTATGGCTACACCTTC | . | TRBJ1-2 | . | TRBV5-4
CASALGGDTQYF | TGTGCCAGCGCCCTAGGCGGAGATACGCAGTATTTT | . | TRBJ2-3 | . | TRBV9
CASSDSAGGATDTQYF | TGTGCCAGCAGTGACTCGGCGGGGGGAGCCACAGATACGCAGTATTTT | TRBD2 | TRBJ2-3 | few | TRBV6-4
CASSPSTGTRYGYTF | TGTGCCAGCAGTCCATCGACAGGAACCCGATATGGCTACACCTTC | . | TRBJ1-2 | . | TRBV28
CASSQVGDTIYF | TGCGCCAGCAGCCAAGTCGGGGACACCATATATTTT | . | TRBJ1-3 | . | TRBV4-1
CASSREGPGELFF | TGTGCCAGTAGTAGGGAGGGGCCGGGGGAGCTGTTTTTT | TRBD2 | TRBJ2-2 | . | TRBV19
CASSVGAGGEETQYF | TGTGCCAGCAGCGTGGGGGCAGGGGGTGAAGAGACCCAGTACTTC | TRBD1 | TRBJ2-5 | . | TRBV9
CASSQGGEAFF | TGCGCCAGCAGCCAAGGAGGTGAAGCTTTCTTT | . | TRBJ1-1 | . | TRBV4-3
CASSLSGFNQPQHF | TGTGCCAGCAGTTTATCCGGGTTCAATCAGCCCCAGCATTTT | . | TRBJ1-5 | . | TRBV27
CASSEPPGWLPKVYEQYF | TGTGCCAGCAGTGAACCTCCGGGATGGCTCCCCAAAGTGTACGAGCAGTACTTC | . | TRBJ2-7 | . | TRBV6-1
CASSLEGVNQPQHF | TGCGCCAGCAGCTTGGAGGGAGTCAATCAGCCCCAGCATTTT | . | TRBJ1-5 | . | TRBV5-1
CASSLLASDTDTQYF | TGTGCCAGCAGCTTATTGGCTAGCGACACAGATACGCAGTATTTT | . | TRBJ2-3 | . | TRBV7-8
CASSLVKGRTLRPYEQYF | TGTGCCAGCAGCTTAGTTAAGGGGCGCACCCTCAGGCCTTACGAGCAGTACTTC | . | TRBJ2-7 | once | TRBV11-3
CASRRFTGPYEQYF | TGTGCCAGCAGAAGATTTACAGGGCCGTACGAGCAGTACTTC | . | TRBJ2-7 | . | TRBV6-1
CASTVDGGETEAFF | TGTGCCAGCACCGTGGATGGGGGCGAGACTGAAGCTTTCTTT | . | TRBJ1-1 | . | TRBV9
CASRLAGASSYNEQFF | TGTGCCAGCAGGCTAGCGGGGGCCTCGTCCTACAATGAGCAGTTCTTC | TRBD2 | TRBJ2-1 | . | TRBV7-2
CASSSEPQGVSEKLFF | TGTGCCAGCAGCTCCGAACCACAGGGGGTCAGCGAAAAACTGTTTTTT | TRBD1 | TRBJ1-4 | few | TRBV5-4
CAGGASYGYTF | TGCGCCGGGGGCGCAAGCTATGGCTACACCTTC | . | TRBJ1-2 | . | TRBV6-1
CASSSPRTGNTEAFF | TGTGCCAGCAGTTCTCCCAGGACAGGGAACACTGAAGCTTTCTTT | TRBD1 | TRBJ1-1 | . | TRBV28
CASSLGAGNTIYF | TGTGCCAGCAGCTTAGGGGCGGGAAACACCATATATTTT | . | TRBJ1-3 | . | TRBV7-9
CATSRERVRGEKLFF | TGTGCCACCAGCAGAGAGAGGGTCCGGGGGGAAAAACTGTTTTTT | . | TRBJ1-4 | . | TRBV15
CASSPQGPEVEYF | TGCGCCAGCAGCCCCCAGGGCCCTGAGGTAGAGTACTTC | . | TRBJ2-5 | . | TRBV5-1
CASSPGQGAWYGYTF | TGTGCCAGCAGTCCGGGACAGGGGGCATGGTATGGCTACACCTTC | TRBD1 | TRBJ1-2 | . | TRBV27
CSVDPTGISTEAFF | TGCAGCGTGGACCCGACAGGGATAAGCACTGAAGCTTTCTTT | TRBD1 | TRBJ1-1 | . | TRBV29-1
CASSQDSGEGYTF | TGCGCCAGCAGCCAAGATTCCGGGGAGGGCTACACCTTC | . | TRBJ1-2 | once | TRBV4-3
CASSFSQQGAPSPLHF | TGCGCCAGCAGCTTCTCCCAGCAGGGGGCTCCTTCACCCCTCCACTTT | TRBD1 | TRBJ1-6 | . | TRBV5-1
CASSFRLAGGPGDNEQFF | TGTGCCAGCAGTTTTCGACTAGCGGGGGGTCCTGGGGACAATGAGCAGTTCTTC | TRBD2 | TRBJ2-1 | . | TRBV27
CASSEGRAGNTIYF | TGTGCCAGCAGTGAGGGCAGGGCTGGAAACACCATATATTTT | . | TRBJ1-3 | . | TRBV2
CASSYSEGFYEQYF | TGTGCCAGCAGTTACTCCGAGGGCTTCTACGAGCAGTACTTC | . | TRBJ2-7 | . | TRBV6-5
CASSIDSGGNTEAFF | TGTGCCAGTAGTATAGATTCGGGGGGGAACACTGAAGCTTTCTTT | . | TRBJ1-1 | few | TRBV19
CATSRVIAGGYYEQYF | TGTGCCACCAGCAGAGTCATAGCGGGGGGCTACTACGAGCAGTACTTC | TRBD2 | TRBJ2-7 | . | TRBV15
CASSLAGGRSTDTQYF | TGTGCCAGCAGCTTGGCGGGGGGGCGAAGCACAGATACGCAGTATTTT | TRBD2 | TRBJ2-3 | . | TRBV5-4
CASSGEMNTEAFF | TGCGCCAGCAGCGGAGAAATGAACACTGAAGCTTTCTTT | . | TRBJ1-1 | . | TRBV5-1
CASSPRQGTTNTGELFF | TGTGCCAGCAGCCCCCGACAGGGAACCACGAACACCGGGGAGCTGTTTTTT | TRBD1 | TRBJ2-2 | . | TRBV5-4
CASSYSKDRGRTEAFF | TGTGCCAGCAGTTACTCCAAAGACAGGGGCAGGACTGAAGCTTTCTTT | TRBD1 | TRBJ1-1 | . | TRBV6-6
CASSVGGRVGSEAFF | TGTGCCAGCAGCGTAGGGGGGAGGGTTGGGAGCGAAGCTTTCTTT | . | TRBJ1-1 | . | TRBV9
CASSLFTGQGSYEQYF | TGTGCCAGCAGTTTATTCACGGGACAGGGGAGCTACGAGCAGTACTTC | TRBD1 | TRBJ2-7 | . | TRBV28
CASSQRTAIENSPLHF | TGCGCCAGCAGCCAGAGGACAGCCATAGAGAACTCACCCCTCCACTTT | . | TRBJ1-6 | . | TRBV4-3
CASSLAGRGFNSPLHF | TGCGCCAGCAGCTTGGCTGGCCGGGGTTTTAATTCACCCCTCCACTTT | . | TRBJ1-6 | . | TRBV5-1
CASSSGTSRGTF | TGTGCCAGCAGTTCTGGGACTTCGAGAGGCACCTTC | . | TRBJ1-2 | . | TRBV28
CASSSTSEGARDGYTF | TGTGCCAGCAGCTCGACTTCTGAGGGGGCGAGAGATGGCTACACCTTC | TRBD1 | TRBJ1-2 | . | TRBV7-9
CASSSGQVGTEAFF | TGTGCCAGCAGCTCCGGACAGGTCGGAACTGAAGCTTTCTTT | TRBD1 | TRBJ1-1 | . | TRBV7-3
CASSEIVGRSNPPQHF | TGTGCCAGCAGTGAAATCGTCGGTCGTTCGAATCCGCCCCAGCATTTT | . | TRBJ1-5 | . | TRBV2
CASRERVGNSPLHF | TGTGCCAGCCGGGAGAGGGTCGGCAATTCACCCCTCCACTTT | . | TRBJ1-6 | . | TRBV19
CASSLAGTGDTEAFF | TGTGCCAGCAGCTTAGCGGGGACAGGGGACACTGAAGCTTTCTTT | TRBD1 | TRBJ1-1 | few | TRBV7-9
CASIGTGAPDTQYF | TGTGCCAGCATCGGGACAGGGGCTCCAGATACGCAGTATTTT | TRBD1 | TRBJ2-3 | . | TRBV7-8
CASSLGQGLGEQFF | TGTGCCAGCAGCTTAGGACAGGGGTTGGGTGAGCAGTTCTTC | TRBD1 | TRBJ2-1 | . | TRBV7-3
CASSFSGEDYGYTF | TGTGCCAGCAGTTTCTCGGGGGAGGACTATGGCTACACCTTC | . | TRBJ1-2 | . | TRBV28
CASSYAGGHYNEQFF | TGTGCCAGCAGTTACGCGGGGGGGCACTACAATGAGCAGTTCTTC | TRBD2 | TRBJ2-1 | . | TRBV6-5